The clone carrying this TCR beta chain came up many times. These data come from a study of blood T cells in healthy people across ages. CDR1 and CDR2 from the germline V gene are MGHRA and YSYEKL. Trimming took 3 bases from V and 7 from J; bases not matched to a gene: 9. The CDR3 loop spans 15 amino acids. Through a sample-barcoded 5' primer and a J-beta primer mix, a second PCR was run for 7 to 11 cycles. MiXCR was run by TCRdb on the 5' RACE reads, yielding one entry per CDR3 protein. The sample has about 650,000 distinct CDR3 sequences; approximately 52% are singletons. This receptor was identified in a woman of 80 years or more in good health. The chain employs TRBV4-1 and TRBJ2-1, with 7 positions matching TRBD2. The sequenced material came from blood. The CDR3 here is CASSQGRLAPNEQFF. Written as DNA, the CDR3 is TGCGCCAGCAGCCAGGGCAGACTAGCCCCGAATGAGCAGTTCTTC.